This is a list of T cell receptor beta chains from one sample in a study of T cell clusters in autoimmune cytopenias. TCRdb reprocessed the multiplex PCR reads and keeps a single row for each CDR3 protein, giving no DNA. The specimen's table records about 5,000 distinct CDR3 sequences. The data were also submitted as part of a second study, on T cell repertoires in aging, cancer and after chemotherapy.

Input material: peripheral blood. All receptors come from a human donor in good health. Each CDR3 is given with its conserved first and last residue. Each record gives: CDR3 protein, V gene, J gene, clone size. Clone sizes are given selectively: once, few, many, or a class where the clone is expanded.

CDR3 protein: CASSVTGQPNGYTF
V gene: TRBV19
J gene: TRBJ1-2
clone size: -

CDR3 protein: CASSAQGNEQFF
V gene: TRBV27
J gene: TRBJ2-1
clone size: medium-sized

CDR3 protein: CASSLGTGADEQYF
V gene: TRBV7-6
J gene: TRBJ2-7
clone size: medium-sized

CDR3 protein: CASSTGTGITGELFF
V gene: TRBV6-5
J gene: TRBJ2-2
clone size: medium-sized

CDR3 protein: CSARIGRDSPLHF
V gene: TRBV20-1
J gene: TRBJ1-6
clone size: -

CDR3 protein: CASSYMDRGYEQYF
V gene: TRBV6-5
J gene: TRBJ2-7
clone size: medium-sized

CDR3 protein: CATSESGPQHF
V gene: TRBV24-1
J gene: TRBJ1-5
clone size: -

CDR3 protein: CASTPGAGLSGEQYF
V gene: TRBV7-6
J gene: TRBJ2-7
clone size: medium-sized

CDR3 protein: CASSLDRRSPLHF
V gene: TRBV11-2
J gene: TRBJ1-6
clone size: -

CDR3 protein: CASSSRDRAYNSPLHF
V gene: TRBV7-9
J gene: TRBJ1-6
clone size: -

CDR3 protein: CASSLAFKRYEQYF
V gene: TRBV13
J gene: TRBJ2-7
clone size: medium-sized

CDR3 protein: CATSDRDRSSYNEQFF
V gene: TRBV24-1
J gene: TRBJ2-1
clone size: -

CDR3 protein: CASGTGRYEQYF
V gene: TRBV6-1
J gene: TRBJ2-7
clone size: -

CDR3 protein: CASSMDRHNRQPQHF
V gene: TRBV19
J gene: TRBJ1-5
clone size: medium-sized

CDR3 protein: CASSTLGGGQVTQYF
V gene: TRBV7-6
J gene: TRBJ2-3
clone size: -

CDR3 protein: CAWSVEGADGYTF
V gene: TRBV30
J gene: TRBJ1-2
clone size: -

CDR3 protein: CAISEGTGDEKLFF
V gene: TRBV10-3
J gene: TRBJ1-4
clone size: medium-sized

CDR3 protein: CASSPRAGGSETQYF
V gene: TRBV5-4
J gene: TRBJ2-5
clone size: -

CDR3 protein: CASSLRTSGVGGNEQFF
V gene: TRBV12-3/TRBV12-4
J gene: TRBJ2-1
clone size: -

CDR3 protein: CASRQQGVGYGYTF
V gene: TRBV6-2/TRBV6-3
J gene: TRBJ1-2
clone size: medium-sized

CDR3 protein: CASSFSGTSAYEQYF
V gene: TRBV6-2/TRBV6-3
J gene: TRBJ2-7
clone size: -

CDR3 protein: CARRDTGRWSYEQYF
V gene: TRBV5-6
J gene: TRBJ2-7
clone size: medium-sized

CDR3 protein: CASSRIPDPKGNIQYF
V gene: TRBV6-1
J gene: TRBJ2-4
clone size: -

CDR3 protein: CASSEVDYGYTF
V gene: TRBV10-1
J gene: TRBJ1-2
clone size: -

CDR3 protein: CASSLARSVNPGELFF
V gene: TRBV12-3/TRBV12-4
J gene: TRBJ2-2
clone size: medium-sized

CDR3 protein: CASGPPWGGEQFF
V gene: TRBV5-6
J gene: TRBJ2-1
clone size: medium-sized

CDR3 protein: CASSLGASGRRETQYF
V gene: TRBV19
J gene: TRBJ2-5
clone size: medium-sized

CDR3 protein: CASSAGLAGSRRADTQYF
V gene: TRBV5-4
J gene: TRBJ2-3
clone size: medium-sized

CDR3 protein: CASSSLGWADSYEQYF
V gene: TRBV28
J gene: TRBJ2-7
clone size: -

CDR3 protein: CASRPTGVYGYTF
V gene: TRBV19
J gene: TRBJ1-2
clone size: medium-sized

CDR3 protein: CASSYSGLAGVTYEQYF
V gene: TRBV6-5
J gene: TRBJ2-7
clone size: medium-sized

CDR3 protein: CASKGSSYNSPLHF
V gene: TRBV27
J gene: TRBJ1-6
clone size: medium-sized